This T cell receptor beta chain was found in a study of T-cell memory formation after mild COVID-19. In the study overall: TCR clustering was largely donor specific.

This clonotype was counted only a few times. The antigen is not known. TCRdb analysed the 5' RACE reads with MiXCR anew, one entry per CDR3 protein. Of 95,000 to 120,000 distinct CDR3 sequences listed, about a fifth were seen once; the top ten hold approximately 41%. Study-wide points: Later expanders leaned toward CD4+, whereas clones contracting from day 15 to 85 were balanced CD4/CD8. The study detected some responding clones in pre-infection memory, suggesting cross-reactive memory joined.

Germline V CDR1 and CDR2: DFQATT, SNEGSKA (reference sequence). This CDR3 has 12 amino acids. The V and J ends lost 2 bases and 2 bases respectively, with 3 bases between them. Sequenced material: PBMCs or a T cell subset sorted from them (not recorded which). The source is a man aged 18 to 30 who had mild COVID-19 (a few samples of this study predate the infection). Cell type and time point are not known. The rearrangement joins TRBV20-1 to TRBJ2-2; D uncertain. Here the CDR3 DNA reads TGCAGTGCTAGACGTAACACCGGGGAGCTGTTTTTT. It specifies CSARRNTGELFF.